Below are 28 T cell receptor beta chains sequenced from a single sample in a study of blood T cell repertoires in COVID-19 (dated by TCRdb to the early 2020s). The library was prepared using the immunoSEQ multiplex PCR assay. This is the immuneACCESS table as TCRdb keeps it, with only in-frame sequences that have V and J called. A part of the clones is gone; compared with another copy, unresolved V genes explain less than half, and the rest is unexplained. For this sample the table gives 53,000 or so clones, of which 75% to 95% were detected only once. The ten largest clones add up to roughly 6.4% of the sample. The sample taken for sequencing was peripheral blood. These receptors all come from a man aged 35-49 years with acute or convalescent COVID-19.

This chain joins TRBV7-9 and TRBJ2-7; 12 bases map to TRBD2. This CDR3 is 16 amino acids long. The V and J ends lost 3 bases and 6 bases, in that order; junction bases with no gene match: 9. Germline CDR1 SEHNR, CDR2 FQNEAQ (reference sequence). The CDR3 nucleotides read TGTGCCAGCAGCTTCGGGACTAGCGGGCCGACTGGCGAGCAGTACTTC. Translation: CASSFGTSGPTGEQYF.

This chain joins TRBV18 and TRBJ2-7; TRBD2 matches at 7 bases. The CDR3 has 17 amino acids. CDR1 KGHSH and CDR2 LQKENI come from the germline V gene. V shed 6 bases, J shed 4 bases, and the junction held 18 bases outside the gene matches. This CDR3 reads CASSAVSPLGGMYEQYF. Here the CDR3 DNA reads TGTGCCAGCTCCGCAGTCTCTCCTCTCGGGGGGATGTACGAGCAGTACTTC. Filled out from reference TRBV18 and TRBJ2-7, the complete variable domain reads NAGVMQNPRHLVRRRGQEARLRCSPMKGHSHVYWYRQLPEEGLKFMVYLQKENIIDESGMPKERFSAEFPKEGPSILRIQQVVRGDSAAYFCASSAVSPLGGMYEQYFGPGTRLTVT.

The chain employs TRBV2 and TRBJ2-1; 8 bases line up with TRBD2. V was clipped by 4 bases and J by 0 bases; unmatched bases: 2. Germline V gene data show CDR1 as SNHLY and CDR2 as FYNNEI. This CDR3 is built from 15 residues. The CDR3 nucleotides are TGTGCCAGCAGTGGTACTAGCGGCTCCTACAATGAGCAGTTCTTC. This encodes CASSGTSGSYNEQFF.

This chain connects TRBV24-1 to TRBJ2-5; 10 bases fit TRBD2. This CDR3 spans 15 amino acids. The germline gives CDR1 KGHDR, CDR2 SFDVKD. The V segment lost 4 bases and the J segment 4 bases; nucleotides outside the gene matches: 5. The CDR3, as DNA: TGTGCCACCAGTGAGCTAGCGGGAGCGACAGAGACCCAGTACTTC. Its protein product is CATSELAGATETQYF.

This chain joins TRBV30 and TRBJ1-2; 10 bases align to TRBD1. Losses at the gene ends were 8 bases for V and 4 bases for J; bases not matched to a gene: 10. The CDR3 spans 14 residues. Germline assignment: CDR1 GTSNPN and CDR2 SVGIG (reference sequence). The CDR3: CAGTGTGASYGYTF. For the CDR3, the DNA is TGTGCCGGGACCGGGACAGGGGCTTCCTATGGCTACACCTTC.

This chain joins TRBV23-1 and TRBJ1-1; 12 bases are shared with TRBD1. TRBV23-1 is given ORF status, its function remaining uncertain. The CDR3 totals 18 residues. Trimming took 2 bases from V and 4 from J; bases not matched to a gene: 11. CDR3 amino acids: CASSQRDRGRGLGTEAFF. The CDR3 bases are TGCGCCAGCAGTCAAAGGGACAGGGGGCGAGGATTGGGCACTGAAGCTTTCTTT.

The rearrangement uses TRBV6-2 or TRBV6-3 and TRBJ1-5, with D possibly being TRBD1 (6 bases). The V end lost 6 bases, the J end lost 6 bases, and 12 bases lay between the germline ends. Germline CDR1 MNHEY, CDR2 SVGEGT. The length of the CDR3 is 13 residues. DNA for the CDR3: TGTGCCAGCAGCACAGGGTTCGCTCAGCCCCAGCATTTT. Protein product: CASSTGFAQPQHF.

This clone appeared once. The CDR3 DNA follows: TGTGCCATCAGTGATGGGGTCGAAGGAGGAGCAGATACGCAGTATTTT. Protein sequence: CAISDGVEGGADTQYF. This chain links TRBV10-3 with TRBJ2-3; a weak D match, TRBD2 (5 bases). This CDR3 has 16 residues. V was clipped by 3 bases and J by 4 bases, with 17 bases between them. Germline CDR1 is ENHRY and CDR2 is SYGVKD.

This clone was detected once. This chain connects TRBV21-1 to TRBJ2-3; TRBD1, as called in the table, went unchecked against the DNA. TRBV21-1 is tagged as a pseudogene. The CDR3 has 18 residues. CDR3 sequence reads: CASSGRDQGTRGTDTQYF. The CDR3 DNA reads as TGTGCCAGCAGCGGTCGGGACCAGGGAACCAGGGGAACAGATACGCAGTATTTT.

V is TRBV7-8 and J is TRBJ2-1, with 9 bases identical to TRBD2. J gave up 7 bases and V 5 bases, and 9 bases lay outside the gene matches. Germline CDR1 reads SGHVS; CDR2 reads FQNEAQ. The CDR3 runs to 15 residues. The CDR3 here is CASSVAGGPYNEQFF. CDR3 DNA sequence: TGTGCCAGCAGCGTGGCGGGAGGGCCATATAATGAGCAGTTCTTC.

The chain has TRBV9 and TRBJ1-1; no definite D call. V was pared by 3 bases and J by 5 bases, with 14 bases between. The germline CDR1 and CDR2 sequences are SGDLS and YYNGEE. The CDR3 is 14 residues long. The CDR3 sequence is CASSETPGGTEAFF. The CDR3 nucleotides are TGTGCCAGCAGCGAGACCCCGGGAGGGACTGAAGCTTTCTTT.

This clone was counted a single time. The V and J genes are TRBV6-1 and TRBJ1-5; the D gene is possibly TRBD1 (6 bases). V lost 5 bases and J lost 2, with 10 bases in between. Germline V gene data show CDR1 as MNHNS and CDR2 as SASEGT. This CDR3 contains 14 residues. CDR3 loop: CASSPGDRNQPQHF. The DNA of the CDR3 is TGTGCCAGCAGTCCAGGGGACCGCAATCAGCCCCAGCATTTT.

The V gene is TRBV24-1, the J gene TRBJ1-3; D is undetermined. CDR3 length: 15 residues. Trimming took off 9 bases at V and 0 bases at J, with 14 bases between the two ends. The germline V gene encodes CDR1 KGHDR and CDR2 SFDVKD. CDR3 sequence: CATEPEAYSGNTIYF. CDR3 DNA sequence: TGTGCCACCGAACCTGAGGCCTACTCTGGAAACACCATATATTTT.

The genes are TRBV19 and TRBJ2-1; the match to TRBD2 covers 7 bases. The germline V gene has CDR1 LNHDA and CDR2 SQIVND (reference sequence). The CDR3 totals 14 residues. J gave up 0 bases and V 10 bases, and 6 bases lay outside the gene matches. CDR3 loop: CATRRGSSYNEQFF. In DNA, the CDR3 is TGTGCCACCAGACGCGGGAGCTCCTACAATGAGCAGTTCTTC.

The genes are TRBV10-3 and TRBJ1-5; 8 nucleotides agree with TRBD1. The CDR3 covers 15 residues. In germline, CDR1 is ENHRY, CDR2 SYGVKD. J lost 5 bases, V lost 2 bases, and 5 bases had no gene match. The CDR3 sequence: CAISESDRGDQPQHF. As DNA, the CDR3 is TGTGCCATCAGTGAGAGTGACAGGGGTGATCAGCCCCAGCATTTT.

Note on this clone: Compared with germline, one end of the junction differs, possibly owing to a read error. J is TRBJ2-7 and V is TRBV2, with 10 bases aligning to TRBD2. CDR1 is SNHLY, CDR2 FYNNEI, per germline. The CDR3 is 11 residues long. The CDR3 loop is CASTTSGAHHF. The CDR3 nucleotides read TGTGCCAGCACCACTAGCGGGGCTCACCACTTC.

The chain uses TRBV12-3 or TRBV12-4 and TRBJ2-1; 8 nucleotides agree with TRBD2. V lost 3 bases, J lost 12 bases, and 4 bases stayed unmatched. This CDR3 region has 12 residues. The CDR3 is CASSFPGGRQFF. The CDR3 DNA reads as TGTGCCAGCAGTTTCCCGGGGGGGCGGCAGTTCTTC.

The V gene is TRBV19, the J gene TRBJ2-2; a weak D match, TRBD2 (5 bases). CDR1 is LNHDA and CDR2 is SQIVND in the germline V gene (reference sequence). The CDR3 contains 14 residues. V was cut by 6 bases and J by 1 base, with 9 bases left in between. For the CDR3, the DNA is TGTGCCAGTAGAGGAGCGGTGAACACCGGGGAGCTGTTTTTT. Its translation is CASRGAVNTGELFF. Filled out from reference TRBV19 and TRBJ2-2, the complete variable domain reads DGGITQSPKYLFRKEGQNVTLSCEQNLNHDAMYWYRQDPGQGLRLIYYSQIVNDFQKGDIAEGYSVSREKKESFPLTVTSAQKNPTAFYLCASRGAVNTGELFFGEGSRLTVL.

The chain uses TRBV9 and TRBJ1-6; D gene ambiguous. This CDR3 region has 13 residues. Germline V lookup: CDR1 SGDLS, CDR2 YYNGEE. Trimming stripped 2 bases from V and 10 bases from J, with 10 bases between. CDR3 sequence: CASSVAASSPLHF. The CDR3 nucleotides are TGTGCCAGCAGCGTGGCGGCGAGCTCACCCCTCCACTTT.

For the CDR3, the DNA is TGTGCCAGCAGCCCCGTGGGAGGGCAGGGGAACGCAAAACTGTTTTTT. This translates into CASSPVGGQGNAKLFF. This rearrangement joins TRBV5-5 to TRBJ1-4; weak D call: TRBD1 (6 bases). The CDR3 is 16 amino acids. CDR1 and CDR2 from the germline V gene are SGHKS and YYEKEE (reference sequence). V lost 4 bases and J lost 10, with 23 bases in between. Variable domain in full (rest from reference TRBV5-5 and TRBJ1-4): DAGVTQSPTHLIKTRGQQVTLRCSPISGHKSVSWYQQVLGQGPQFIFQYYEKEERGRGNFPDRFSARQFPNYSSELNVNALLLGDSALYLCASSPVGGQGNAKLFFGSGTQLSVL.

This clone showed up just once. The chain joins TRBV7-8 to TRBJ2-7; 10 bases line up with TRBD2. The ends lost 5 bases at V and 0 bases at J; junction bases unmatched: 7. The CDR3 is 16 amino acids. Germline V lookup: CDR1 SGHVS, CDR2 FQNEAQ. The CDR3 here is CASSLPGLAYSYEQYF. Here the CDR3 DNA reads TGTGCCAGCAGCCTTCCGGGACTAGCGTACTCCTACGAGCAGTACTTC.

The chain joins TRBV3-1 (or the pseudogene TRBV3-2) to TRBJ2-1; D might be TRBD2 (6 bases). The germline V gene encodes CDR1 LGHDT and CDR2 YNNKEL (reference sequence). The CDR3 consists of 17 residues. V was trimmed by 3 bases and J by 1 base, leaving 16 bases between them. Written as DNA, the CDR3 is TGTGCCAGCAGCCATCGCGGGGTGGGAAGATCCTACAATGAGCAGTTCTTC. Residues: CASSHRGVGRSYNEQFF.

The chain carries TRBV20-1 and TRBJ2-1; possibly TRBD2 for D (6 bases). The germline gives CDR1 DFQATT, CDR2 SNEGSKA (reference sequence). Trimming removed 3 bases from V and 10 bases from J, with 19 bases in between. The CDR3 is 14 amino acids. The CDR3 coding sequence is TGCAGTGCTAGTCGCGGGGTGATTCAGGCCGAGCAGTTCTTC. Its protein product is CSASRGVIQAEQFF.

V gene TRBV7-2 combines with J gene TRBJ2-5, with 10 positions matching TRBD2. J lost 6 bases, V lost 2 bases, and 3 bases had no gene match. The germline CDR1 and CDR2 sequences are SGHTA and FQGNSA. This CDR3 spans 14 amino acids. Here the CDR3 reads CASSLLAGGKTQYF. The CDR3 DNA reads TGTGCCAGCAGCTTATTAGCGGGAGGAAAGACCCAGTACTTC.

DNA of the CDR3: TGCGCCAGCAGCCCGGGACTAGCGGGAGGGCCTCGCGCAGATACGCAGTATTTT. Encoded protein: CASSPGLAGGPRADTQYF. The chain carries TRBV5-1 and TRBJ2-3, with 16 bases matching TRBD2. CDR1 is SGHRS, CDR2 YFSETQ, per germline. The length of the CDR3 is 18 residues. Trimming took 4 bases from V and 4 from J; bases not matched to a gene: 9.

The genes are TRBV4-1 and TRBJ2-1; the match to TRBD2 covers 10 bases. Germline values: CDR1 MGHRA, CDR2 YSYEKL. Trimming removed 6 bases from V and 5 bases from J; junction bases left unmatched: 10. The CDR3 totals 16 residues. CDR3 sequence: CASRSWSGRGDNEQFF. The CDR3 DNA sequence: TGCGCCAGCAGGTCGTGGAGCGGGAGGGGCGACAATGAGCAGTTCTTC.

DNA for the CDR3: TGTGCCACTAGGGACAGGGGCACTGAAGCTTTCTTT. This translates into CATRDRGTEAFF. The rearrangement uses TRBV19 and TRBJ1-1; 10 bases map to TRBD1. Germline V lookup: CDR1 LNHDA, CDR2 SQIVND (reference sequence). CDR3 length: 12 residues. V was clipped by 10 bases and J by 4 bases; unmatched bases: 3.

The chain couples TRBV6-4 to TRBJ2-2, with 9 bases aligning to TRBD2. The CDR3 covers 14 residues. The junction had 0 bases not matched to a gene; V was cut back by 4 bases and J by 3 bases. Germline assignment: CDR1 MRHNA and CDR2 SNTAGT. CDR3 coding DNA: TGTGCCAGCAGTGTAGCGGGAGACACCGGGGAGCTGTTTTTT. This encodes CASSVAGDTGELFF.